A selection of T cell receptor beta chains follows, all from one sample in a study of identical twins' blood T cells. MiXCR, applied by TCRdb to the 5' RACE reads, yields one record per CDR3 protein. The repertoire includes hundreds of thousands of distinct CDR3 sequences, roughly 28% of them detected once, and about 6.1% sits in the top ten. The source material was PBMCs. Source of these receptors: a woman aged 18-49 years in good health. Both conserved end residues are part of each CDR3. D genes are given only for firm matches. Clone sizes are given selectively: once, few, many, or a class where the clone is expanded.

D gene,J gene,V gene,clone size,CDR3 protein,CDR3 DNA
TRBD1,TRBJ2-1,TRBV25-1,NA,CASSENRDREYNEQFF,TGTGCCAGCAGTGAAAACCGGGACAGGGAATACAATGAGCAGTTCTTC
TRBD1,TRBJ1-1,TRBV10-3,NA,CAISAKGASGEAFF,TGTGCCATCAGTGCGAAGGGGGCGAGTGGTGAAGCTTTCTTT
NA,TRBJ1-4,TRBV29-1,NA,CSVVRATNEKLFF,TGCAGCGTTGTAAGGGCAACTAATGAAAAACTGTTTTTT
TRBD2,TRBJ2-1,TRBV4-1,NA,CASSQPRESSYNEQFF,TGCGCCAGCAGCCAACCGCGGGAGAGCTCCTACAATGAGCAGTTCTTC
NA,TRBJ2-7,TRBV28,few,CASRRDRAYEQYF,TGTGCCAGCAGACGAGACCGTGCCTACGAGCAGTACTTC
NA,TRBJ2-1,TRBV6-6,NA,CASSYALVKQFF,TGTGCCAGCAGTTACGCCCTGGTGAAGCAGTTCTTC
TRBD2,TRBJ2-3,TRBV7-9,NA,CASNLVGGAATSFTDTQYF,TGTGCCAGCAACCTAGTTGGGGGTGCGGCGACTAGCTTTACAGATACGCAGTATTTT
NA,TRBJ1-5,TRBV29-1,few,CSADTGEGQPQHF,TGCAGCGCCGACACCGGGGAAGGACAGCCCCAGCATTTT
NA,TRBJ1-4,TRBV5-1,many,CASSPSNEKLFF,TGCGCCAGCAGCCCTAGTAATGAAAAACTGTTTTTT
NA,TRBJ1-3,TRBV10-3,few,CAISGVPGSGNTIYF,TGTGCCATCAGTGGGGTACCGGGATCTGGAAACACCATATATTTT
NA,TRBJ1-1,TRBV7-3,NA,CASSLNRVGTEAFF,TGTGCCAGCAGCCTCAACAGGGTCGGCACTGAAGCTTTCTTT
TRBD2,TRBJ2-3,TRBV12-3/TRBV12-4,NA,CASSRNSGGATDTQYF,TGTGCCAGCAGTCGAAATAGCGGGGGGGCCACAGATACGCAGTATTTT
NA,TRBJ1-2,TRBV9,NA,CASSSNQGYGYTF,TGTGCCAGCAGCTCTAACCAGGGCTATGGCTACACCTTC
NA,TRBJ2-3,TRBV13,many,CASSLVSLQNFTQYF,TGTGCCAGCAGCTTAGTGTCCCTACAGAACTTTACGCAGTATTTT
NA,TRBJ2-1,TRBV14,NA,CASRQGGASGNNEQFF,TGTGCCAGCAGACAAGGGGGGGCTAGCGGAAACAATGAGCAGTTCTTC
TRBD2,TRBJ2-1,TRBV6-2/TRBV6-3,few,CASRTGGGYNEQFF,TGTGCCAGCAGGACGGGAGGGGGCTACAATGAGCAGTTCTTC
NA,TRBJ1-5,TRBV2,NA,CASSELAVNQPQHF,TGTGCCAGCAGTGAGCTGGCAGTCAATCAGCCCCAGCATTTT
TRBD1,TRBJ1-2,TRBV13,NA,CASRKGLLKGGNYGYTF,TGTGCCAGCAGGAAGGGACTCCTGAAAGGGGGCAACTATGGCTACACCTTC
NA,TRBJ1-5,TRBV10-3,few,CAISEYSPTGYSNQPQHF,TGTGCCATCAGTGAGTATAGCCCGACAGGTTATAGCAATCAGCCCCAGCATTTT
TRBD1,TRBJ1-2,TRBV28,NA,CASSLDRVFGYTF,TGTGCCAGCAGTCTGGACAGGGTTTTCGGCTACACCTTC
NA,TRBJ1-2,TRBV20-1,NA,CSARENGYTF,TGCAGTGCTCGCGAAAATGGCTACACCTTC
TRBD1,TRBJ2-1,TRBV6-6,NA,CGSGQGPISSYNEQFF,TGTGGTTCTGGACAGGGTCCGATCAGCTCCTACAATGAGCAGTTCTTC
NA,TRBJ1-3,TRBV11-2,few,CASSLTLVSGNTIYF,TGTGCCAGCAGCTTAACATTGGTCTCTGGAAACACCATATATTTT
TRBD2,TRBJ2-7,TRBV20-1,NA,CSATSVLAGGYEQYF,TGCAGTGCTACCTCAGTACTAGCGGGGGGATACGAGCAGTACTTC
TRBD1,TRBJ1-2,TRBV6-2/TRBV6-3,NA,CASSYRLIDRVLRTNYGYTF,TGTGCCAGCAGTTACCGCCTAATTGACAGGGTCCTACGAACTAACTATGGCTACACCTTC
NA,TRBJ1-1,TRBV25-1,NA,CASGDFRVDRNTEAFF,TGTGCCAGCGGTGATTTTAGGGTCGACCGGAACACTGAAGCTTTCTTT
TRBD2,TRBJ2-1,TRBV3-1,few,CASSHFAGLGVHEQFF,TGTGCCAGCAGCCACTTCGCCGGACTAGGGGTCCATGAGCAGTTCTTC
NA,TRBJ2-7,TRBV3-1,few,CASSQSGHEQYF,TGTGCCAGCAGCCAAAGTGGCCACGAGCAGTACTTC
NA,TRBJ2-3,TRBV5-1,few,CASRSEPGLYTDTQYF,TGCGCCAGCCGCTCGGAACCGGGACTTTACACAGATACGCAGTATTTT
NA,TRBJ1-4,TRBV20-1,NA,CSAGFGEKLFF,TGCAGTGCAGGGTTTGGAGAAAAACTGTTTTTT
NA,TRBJ2-3,TRBV7-9,NA,CASSLGNTDTLYF,TGTGCCAGCAGCTTAGGGAACACAGATACGCTGTATTTT
NA,TRBJ2-1,TRBV11-3,few,CASSFWYHNEQFF,TGTGCCAGCAGCTTTTGGTACCACAATGAGCAGTTCTTC
NA,TRBJ1-5,TRBV27,few,CASSAGVSQPQHF,TGTGCCAGCAGTGCTGGGGTGTCTCAGCCCCAGCATTTT
NA,TRBJ2-1,TRBV5-1,NA,CASSWTSTGYNEQFF,TGCGCCAGCAGCTGGACTTCGACCGGTTACAATGAGCAGTTCTTC
NA,TRBJ1-1,TRBV5-1,few,CASSLGVRVNTEAFF,TGCGCCAGCAGCTTGGGAGTTAGGGTGAACACTGAAGCTTTCTTT
TRBD1,TRBJ1-1,TRBV29-1,NA,CSGDRDMNTEAFF,TGCAGCGGGGACAGGGATATGAACACTGAAGCTTTCTTT
TRBD2,TRBJ2-5,TRBV27,NA,CVSSSRLAVPQETQYF,TGTGTCAGCAGTTCCCGACTAGCGGTTCCCCAAGAGACCCAGTACTTC